The rows below give T cell receptor beta chains drawn from one sample of a study of blood T cell repertoires in COVID-19. The protocol was immunoSEQ multiplex PCR, while the TCRdb copy is restricted to in-frame clones and leaves out a portion. There are approximately 100,000 clones in the sample; 88% occur only once, and around 6.9% lies in the top ten. Sequencing was carried out using peripheral blood. The receptors come from a woman in her sixties with acute or convalescent COVID-19. Each CDR3 is given with its conserved first and last residue. The D gene is left open where the match is weak. Clone sizes are given selectively: once, few, many, or a class where the clone is expanded.

d_call,v_call,clone_size,cdr3_length,j_call,cdr3_nt,cdr3_aa
TRBD2,TRBV11-3,.,14,TRBJ2-5,TGTGCCAGCAGCCCTAGCGGCGCCGGGGAGACCCAGTACTTC,CASSPSGAGETQYF
.,TRBV6-5,.,15,TRBJ2-1,TGTGCCAGCTCAGAACGGCAGTTTTCAGGGAATGAGCAGTTCTTC,CASSERQFSGNEQFF
.,TRBV5-1,.,15,TRBJ1-1,TGCGCCAGCAGCTTAAGCCTCAGGTCGGCCACTGAAGCTTTCTTT,CASSLSLRSATEAFF
TRBD1,TRBV7-2,.,14,TRBJ1-2,TGTGCCAGCAGCAAGGGACAGGTGGGCTATGGCTACACCTTC,CASSKGQVGYGYTF
TRBD2,TRBV7-3,.,15,TRBJ2-5,TGTGCCAGCAGCTCTGCGGGGGGTAGGCGAGAGACCCAGTACTTC,CASSSAGGRRETQYF
TRBD1,TRBV28,.,17,TRBJ1-5,TGTGCCAGCAGTAGTGGATACAGGGGGGGTGGCAATCAGCCCCAGCATTTT,CASSSGYRGGGNQPQHF
.,TRBV28,.,15,TRBJ1-6,TGTGCCAGCAAGTCGGCAGAGACTCAAAATTCACCCCTCCACTTT,CASKSAETQNSPLHF
.,TRBV9,.,12,TRBJ2-1,TGTGCCAGCAGCGTTAGAGCGGGTGAGCAGTTCTTC,CASSVRAGEQFF
.,TRBV6-5,.,12,TRBJ2-2,TGTGCCAGCAGTTACAGGGGCGGGGAGCTGTTTTTT,CASSYRGGELFF
.,TRBV19,few,13,TRBJ1-2,TGTGCCAGTAGTGCAGGGGCGAACTATGGCTACACCTTC,CASSAGANYGYTF
.,TRBV28,.,13,TRBJ1-4,TGTGCCGGCTCGACAGGCGGAAATGAAAAACTGTTTTTT,CAGSTGGNEKLFF
TRBD2,TRBV19,few,16,TRBJ2-1,TGTGCCAGTAGAGGCCCAGCGGGAGGGCCTGGCAATGAGCAGTTCTTC,CASRGPAGGPGNEQFF
.,TRBV7-9,.,13,TRBJ2-1,TGTGCCAGCAGCTTCAGGAACCAGAAGGAGCAGTTCTTC,CASSFRNQKEQFF
.,TRBV27,.,14,TRBJ1-1,TGTGCCAGCAGTCTATCCCCGACAGGAAGAGGAGCTTTCTTT,CASSLSPTGRGAFF
TRBD1,TRBV7-2,.,14,TRBJ2-7,TGTGCCAGCCTGAGACAGGGGGCTTCTTACGAGCAGTACTTC,CASLRQGASYEQYF
TRBD1,TRBV7-9,.,14,TRBJ1-6,TGTGCCAGCAGCTCGGGGACAGGAAATTCACCCCTCCACTTT,CASSSGTGNSPLHF
TRBD1,TRBV28,.,14,TRBJ2-7,TGTGCCAGCAGTTTCGGAGACAGGGACTACGAGCAGTACTTC,CASSFGDRDYEQYF
TRBD2,TRBV10-3,.,17,TRBJ2-1,TGTGCCATCAGTAGGGGACTAGCGGTTAGCTCCTACAATGAGCAGTTCTTC,CAISRGLAVSSYNEQFF
TRBD1,TRBV30,.,14,TRBJ1-4,TGTGCCTGGAGTACCGGACAGGGGGTTGAAAAACTGTTTTTT,CAWSTGQGVEKLFF